This T cell receptor beta chain derives from a study of blood T cells in healthy people across ages. Looked up from germline, CDR1 is DFQATT and CDR2 is SNEGSKA (reference sequence). V was cut by 3 bases and J by 11 bases, with 14 bases left in between. This CDR3 contains 12 residues. A sample-barcoded 5' primer and a J-beta primer mix were used in a second PCR of roughly 7 to 12 cycles. TCRdb ran MiXCR on the 5' RACE reads and lists one entry per CDR3 protein. The table has over 950,000 distinct CDR3 sequences, roughly 51% seen once. Sequences were obtained from blood. This TCR was sampled from a woman aged 60-70 years in good health. V usage is TRBV20-1 and J usage is TRBJ1-3; D call uncertain. CDR3 protein: CSASRRFGAIYF. CDR3 sequence (DNA): TGCAGTGCTAGCCGGAGGTTCGGGGCCATATATTTT.